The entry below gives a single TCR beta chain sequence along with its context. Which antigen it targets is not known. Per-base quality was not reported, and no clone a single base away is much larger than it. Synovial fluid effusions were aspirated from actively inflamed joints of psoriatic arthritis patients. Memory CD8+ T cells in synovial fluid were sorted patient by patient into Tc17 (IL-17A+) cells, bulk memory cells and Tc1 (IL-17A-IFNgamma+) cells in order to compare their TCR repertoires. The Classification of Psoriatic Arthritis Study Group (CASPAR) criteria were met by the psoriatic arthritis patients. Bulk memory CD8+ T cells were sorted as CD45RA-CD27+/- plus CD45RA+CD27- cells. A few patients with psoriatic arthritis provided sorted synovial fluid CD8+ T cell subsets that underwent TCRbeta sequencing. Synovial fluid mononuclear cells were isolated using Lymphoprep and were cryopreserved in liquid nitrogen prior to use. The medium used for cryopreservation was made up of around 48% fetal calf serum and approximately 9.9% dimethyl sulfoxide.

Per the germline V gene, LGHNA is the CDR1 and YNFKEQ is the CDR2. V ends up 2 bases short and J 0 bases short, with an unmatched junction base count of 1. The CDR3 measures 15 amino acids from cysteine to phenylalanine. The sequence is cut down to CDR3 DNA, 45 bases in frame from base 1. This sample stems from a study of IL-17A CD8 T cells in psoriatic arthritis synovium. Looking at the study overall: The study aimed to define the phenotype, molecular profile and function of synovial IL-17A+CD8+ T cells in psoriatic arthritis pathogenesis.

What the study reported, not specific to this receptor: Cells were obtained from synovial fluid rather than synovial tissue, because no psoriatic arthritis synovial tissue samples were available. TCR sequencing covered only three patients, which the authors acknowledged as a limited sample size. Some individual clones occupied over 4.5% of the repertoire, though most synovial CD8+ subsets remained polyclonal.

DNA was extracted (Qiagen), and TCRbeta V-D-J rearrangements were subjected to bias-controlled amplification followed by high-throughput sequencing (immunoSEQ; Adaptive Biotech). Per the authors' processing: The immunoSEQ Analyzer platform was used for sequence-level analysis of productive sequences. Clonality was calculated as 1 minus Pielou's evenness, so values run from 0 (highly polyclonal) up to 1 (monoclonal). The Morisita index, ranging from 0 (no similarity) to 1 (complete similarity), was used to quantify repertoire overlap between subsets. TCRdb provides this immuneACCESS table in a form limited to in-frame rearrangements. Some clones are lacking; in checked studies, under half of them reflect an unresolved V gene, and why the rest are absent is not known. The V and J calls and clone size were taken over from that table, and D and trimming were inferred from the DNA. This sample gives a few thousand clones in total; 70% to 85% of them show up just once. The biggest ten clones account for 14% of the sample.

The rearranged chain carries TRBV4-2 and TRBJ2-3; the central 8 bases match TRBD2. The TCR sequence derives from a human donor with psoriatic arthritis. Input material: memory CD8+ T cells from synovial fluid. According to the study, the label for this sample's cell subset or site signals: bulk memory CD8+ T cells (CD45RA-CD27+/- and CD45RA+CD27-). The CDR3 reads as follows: CASSQPGGSTDTQYF. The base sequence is TGTGCCAGCAGCCAACCGGGGGGGAGCACAGATACGCAGTATTTT.